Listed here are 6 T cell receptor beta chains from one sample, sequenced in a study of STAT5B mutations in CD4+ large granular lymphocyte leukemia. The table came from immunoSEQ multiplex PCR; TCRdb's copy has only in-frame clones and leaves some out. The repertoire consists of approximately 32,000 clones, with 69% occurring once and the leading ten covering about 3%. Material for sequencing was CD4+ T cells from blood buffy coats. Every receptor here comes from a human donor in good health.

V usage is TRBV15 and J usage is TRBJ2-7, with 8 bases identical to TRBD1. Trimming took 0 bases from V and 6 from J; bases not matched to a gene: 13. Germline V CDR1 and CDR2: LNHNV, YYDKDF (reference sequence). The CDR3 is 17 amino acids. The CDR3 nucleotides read TGTGCCACCAGCAGAGACAGGTCCCTACGCACAGGGGGCGAGCAGTACTTC. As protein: CATSRDRSLRTGGEQYF.

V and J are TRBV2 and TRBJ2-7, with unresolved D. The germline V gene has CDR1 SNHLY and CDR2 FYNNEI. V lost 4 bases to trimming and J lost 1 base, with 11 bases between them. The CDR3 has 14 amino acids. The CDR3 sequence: CASSVGSDSYEQYF. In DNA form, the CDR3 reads TGTGCCAGCAGTGTCGGTTCTGATTCCTACGAGCAGTACTTC.

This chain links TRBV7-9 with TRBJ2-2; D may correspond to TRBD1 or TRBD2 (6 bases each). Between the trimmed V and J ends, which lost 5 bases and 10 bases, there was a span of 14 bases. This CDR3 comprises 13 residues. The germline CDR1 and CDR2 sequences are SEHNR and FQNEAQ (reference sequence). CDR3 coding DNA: TGTGCCAGCAGCCGAGGGGGGTCCGAGGAGCTGTTTTTT. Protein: CASSRGGSEELFF.

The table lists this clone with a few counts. The CDR3 DNA follows: TGTGCCAGTAGTGCGACAGGGGGCAATTGGGAGCCCCAGCATTTT. It is translated as CASSATGGNWEPQHF. The rearrangement links TRBV19 to TRBJ1-5; 10 bases map to TRBD1. The CDR3 is 15 residues long. Germline-derived CDR1 and CDR2 are LNHDA and SQIVND (reference sequence). Germline trimming cut 5 bases from V and 8 bases from J; bases unmatched to any gene: 9. Full variable domain (rest looked up from reference TRBV19 and TRBJ1-5): DGGITQSPKYLFRKEGQNVTLSCEQNLNHDAMYWYRQDPGQGLRLIYYSQIVNDFQKGDIAEGYSVSREKKESFPLTVTSAQKNPTAFYLCASSATGGNWEPQHFGDGTRLSIL.

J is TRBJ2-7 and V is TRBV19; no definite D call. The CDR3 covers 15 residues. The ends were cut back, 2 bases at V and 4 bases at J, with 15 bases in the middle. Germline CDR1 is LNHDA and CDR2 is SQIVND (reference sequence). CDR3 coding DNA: TGTGCCAGTAGTATAAACAAGGTAGGGAATTACGAGCAGTACTTC. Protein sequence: CASSINKVGNYEQYF.

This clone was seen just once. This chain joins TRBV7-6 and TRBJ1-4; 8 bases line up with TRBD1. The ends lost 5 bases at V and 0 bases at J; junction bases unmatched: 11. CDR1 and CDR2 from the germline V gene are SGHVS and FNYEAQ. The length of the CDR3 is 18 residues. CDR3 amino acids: CASSPNHRGYATNEKLFF. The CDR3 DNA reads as TGTGCCAGCAGCCCTAACCACAGGGGGTATGCAACTAATGAAAAACTGTTTTTT. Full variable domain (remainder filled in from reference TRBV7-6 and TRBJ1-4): GAGVSQSPRYKVTKRGQDVALRCDPISGHVSLYWYRQALGQGPEFLTYFNYEAQQDKSGLPNDRFSAERPEGSISTLTIQRTEQRDSAMYRCASSPNHRGYATNEKLFFGSGTQLSVL.